This passage covers 5 T cell receptor beta chains from one sample sequenced in a study of human T cells and chemical hapten exposure (dated by TCRdb to the early 2020s). Libraries were constructed by RACE. The sample was run on a NextSeq 500. TCRdb's own reprocessing of the public reads used fastp at Q25 and MiXCR and kept productive beta chains. For every CDR3 protein sequence, its rows merge into one entry that carries the most common genes and DNA. This sample gives fewer than 350,000 distinct CDR3 sequences in total; around 7% of them show up just once. The ten largest clones take up 0.9% to 1.5% of the sample. In light of the paper, this sample's time point label describes: pre-sensitization, week 0. The sample's treatment or condition label is to be understood as: therapeutic diphenylcyclopropenone sensitization with weekly scalp DPC. Specimen: whole blood, collected in connection with sensitization to the hapten diphenylcyclopropenone (DPC). These receptors were taken from a man aged 18 to 30 with alopecia areata. Some clones in this sample may be carry-over from other donors' samples.

The table lists this clonotype with a few counts. The CDR3 DNA sequence: TGCGCCAGCAGGTTTGTCTGGAGCTCCTACAATGAGCAGTTCTTC. Translating gives CASRFVWSSYNEQFF. V and J are TRBV5-1 and TRBJ2-1; D not resolved. Germline V CDR1 and CDR2: SGHRS, YFSETQ. The V end lost 5 bases, the J end lost 0 bases, and 12 bases lay between the germline ends. This CDR3 comprises 15 residues.

The rearrangement links TRBV29-1 to TRBJ2-7, with 7 bases lining up with TRBD1. The CDR3 sequence is 13 residues long. With V trimmed by 6 bases and J by 6 bases, 11 bases remained unmatched. Germline V gene data show CDR1 as SQVTM and CDR2 as ANQGSEA. The CDR3 sequence is CSVEDRRLAEQYF. CDR3 bases: TGCAGCGTCGAGGACAGGAGATTGGCCGAGCAGTACTTC.

A word on this clonotype: The junction shows a germline mismatch at one end, possibly a read error. The chain uses TRBV4-3 and TRBJ1-1; weak D call: TRBD1 (5 bases). Germline V gene data show CDR1 as LGHNA and CDR2 as YSLEER. This CDR3 comprises 14 residues. For the CDR3, the DNA is TGCGCCAGCAACCAAAATGGGGGGGACACTGAAGCTTTCTTT. Encoded protein: CASNQNGGDTEAFF.

The V gene is TRBV28, the J gene TRBJ2-1; D might be TRBD2 (5 bases). Trimming took 6 bases from V and 6 from J, leaving 9 bases between them. Germline-derived CDR1 and CDR2 are MDHEN and SYDVKM. This CDR3 spans 12 amino acids. CDR3 in amino acids: CASRLDRNEQFF. CDR3 nucleotides: TGTGCCAGCAGACTAGATCGCAATGAGCAGTTCTTC.

This clonotype was seen ten or more times. The chain combines TRBV27 with TRBJ2-2; D may be TRBD2 (5 bases). CDR3 size: 16 residues. Between the trimmed V and J ends, which lost 6 bases and 5 bases, there was a span of 19 bases. In germline, CDR1 is MNHEY, CDR2 SMNVEV (reference sequence). The DNA of the CDR3 is TGTGCCAGCAGCATGCTAGCCTTTTCCGGGACCGGGGAGCTGTTTTTT. It specifies CASSMLAFSGTGELFF.